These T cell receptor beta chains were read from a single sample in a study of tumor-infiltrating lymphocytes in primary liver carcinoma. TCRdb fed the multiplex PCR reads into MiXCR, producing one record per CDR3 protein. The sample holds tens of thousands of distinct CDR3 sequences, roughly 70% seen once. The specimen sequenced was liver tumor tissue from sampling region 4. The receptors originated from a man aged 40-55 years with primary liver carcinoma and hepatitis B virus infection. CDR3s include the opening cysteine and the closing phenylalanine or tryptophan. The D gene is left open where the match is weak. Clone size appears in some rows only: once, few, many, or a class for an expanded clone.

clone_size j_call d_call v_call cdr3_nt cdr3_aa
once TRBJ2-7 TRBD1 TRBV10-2 TGCACCAGCGACCCGGGACAGGGGGCATTATACGAGCAGTACTTC CTSDPGQGALYEQYF
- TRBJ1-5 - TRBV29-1 TGCAACGTTGGGCAGGGAAGCGATACGCAGCATTTT CNVGQGSDTQHF
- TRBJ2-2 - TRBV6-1 TGTGCCAGCAGGTCCGGGGGCGCGGGTGCCGGGGAGCTGTTTTTC CASRSGGAGAGELFF
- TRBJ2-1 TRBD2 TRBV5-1 TGCGCCAACAGCAAAACCGGGACTACCTACAATGAGCAGTTCTTC CANSKTGTTYNEQFF
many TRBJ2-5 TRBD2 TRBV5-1 TGCGCCAGCAGCTTGGAGGCTAGCGGGATGCAAGAGACCCAGTACTTC CASSLEASGMQETQYF
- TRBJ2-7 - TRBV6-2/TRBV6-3 TGTGCCGCCGACGCAGCCTACGGACCCCTTGGCGAGCAGTACTTC CAADAAYGPLGEQYF
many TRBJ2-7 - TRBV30 TGTGCCTGGAGTGAAGGGGCGAGGGTCGGGGCCTACGAGCAGTACTTC CAWSEGARVGAYEQYF
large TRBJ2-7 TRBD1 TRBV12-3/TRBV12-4 TGTGCCAGCAGTATGGGGACAGGGGGGTCCTACGAGCAGTACTTC CASSMGTGGSYEQYF
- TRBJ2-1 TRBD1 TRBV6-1 TGTGCCTGCATAGTCGGGACAGGGTGGTACAATGAGCAGTTCTTC CACIVGTGWYNEQFF
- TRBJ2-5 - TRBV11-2 TGTACCAGCAGCTTAGCGAGGCTAGCCCTTAGAAAAAAAGAGACCCAGTACTTC CTSSLARLALRKKETQYF
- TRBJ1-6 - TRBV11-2 TGTGCCAGCAGCTTAAGGCCGCACCGGCAGGGTAATTCACCCCTCCACTTT CASSLRPHRQGNSPLHF
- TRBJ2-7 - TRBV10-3 TGTGCCATCAGTGACCCATCCCTCCGGGACGATATGGCCTACGAGGAGTACTTC CAISDPSLRDDMAYEEYF
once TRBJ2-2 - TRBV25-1 TGTGCCAGCAGTGAATTCCCAGACAGGAACACCGGGGAGCTGTTTTTT CASSEFPDRNTGELFF
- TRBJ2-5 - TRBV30 TGTGCCTGGACCAGGGAGTACCTAGAGACCAAGTACTTC CAWTREYLETKYF
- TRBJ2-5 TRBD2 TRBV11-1 TGTGCCAGCACCTTGACCCCGCCTAGCGGGAAAGAGACCCAATACTTC CASTLTPPSGKETQYF
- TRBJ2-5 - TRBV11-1 TGTGCCCGCAGCTTAGTGCTTGGAGTGACCCAGTACTTC CARSLVLGVTQYF
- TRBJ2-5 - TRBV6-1 TGTGCCAGCAACTACCTCCGGGGGCATCTAGAGACCCAGTACTTC CASNYLRGHLETQYF
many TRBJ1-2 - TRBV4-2 TGTGCCAGCAGCCAAGATACAGGGTCTGGCTACACCTTC CASSQDTGSGYTF
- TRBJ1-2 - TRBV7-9 TGTGCCAGCAGCCCAGAGGTCAGGCTGTCCCAGTATGACTACACCTTC CASSPEVRLSQYDYTF
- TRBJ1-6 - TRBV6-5 TGTGCCAGCAGTTACTCTCAGCCTTGGACTGGGGGTTTACCCCTCCACTTT CASSYSQPWTGGLPLHF
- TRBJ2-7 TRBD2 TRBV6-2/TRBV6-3 TGTGCCAGCAGACAGGGACTAGCGGCATCAAGCGAGCAGTACTTC CASRQGLAASSEQYF
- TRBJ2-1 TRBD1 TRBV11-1 TGTAGCAGCAGCTTAGCGGACAGGGCGTACTACAATGAGCAGTTTTTC CSSSLADRAYYNEQFF
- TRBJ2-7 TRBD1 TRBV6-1 TGTGCCTGTAGTGAACCCGGACAGGGCGGCGAGCAGTACTTC CACSEPGQGGEQYF
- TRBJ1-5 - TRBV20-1 TGCAGTGCTCAGAGGGACACAAATCAGCCCCAGCATTTT CSAQRDTNQPQHF
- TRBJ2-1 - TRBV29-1 TGCAGCGCAGCGGGACAGTGGGCATACAATGAGCAGTTCTTC CSAAGQWAYNEQFF
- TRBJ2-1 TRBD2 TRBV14 TGTGCCAGCAGTGCCGTAGCGGGATCGGTAAACAATGAGCTGTTATTC CASSAVAGSVNNELLF
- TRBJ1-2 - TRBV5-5 TGTGCCAGCAGCCCTCACCCGGACAGAACTAACTATAGCTACATCTTC CASSPHPDRTNYSYIF
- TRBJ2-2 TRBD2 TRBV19 TGTGCCAGTATAGGCCACGCGGGAGGTCTGAACACCGGGGAGCTGTTTTTT CASIGHAGGLNTGELFF
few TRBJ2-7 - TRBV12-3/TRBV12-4 TGTGCCAGCAGTTTACTCTCCTACGAGCAGTACTTC CASSLLSYEQYF
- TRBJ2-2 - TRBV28 TGTGCCAGCAGTTTTTGGACAGCGAACGCACCCGGGGAGCTGTTTTTT CASSFWTANAPGELFF
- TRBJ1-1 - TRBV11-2 TGTGCCGGCAGCCGAGGTAGGGCAGGAGTCTTCACTGAAGCTTCCTTT CAGSRGRAGVFTEASF
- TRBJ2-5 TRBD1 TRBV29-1 TGCAGCGTTGAAAGGACAGGGGGGGAGACCCAGTACTTC CSVERTGGETQYF